These T cell receptor beta chains were read from a single sample in a study of shared clonotypes between healthy human individuals. Profiled with immunoSEQ multiplex PCR; TCRdb holds only in-frame clones, not every one. The table includes millions of clones, around nine tenths detected once. Sequenced: naive CD4+ T cells sorted from blood. Source of these receptors: a young man in good health. CDR3s include the opening cysteine and the closing phenylalanine or tryptophan. A D gene is named only where the DNA matches it firmly. A clone size is listed for some rows: how often the clone was seen (once, few, many), or a class if it is expanded.

TGTGCCAGCAGTTACTCTGATGCCTACGAGCAGTACTTC	CASSYSDAYEQYF	TRBJ2-7	TRBV6-6	NA	NA
TGCGCCAGCAGGTCTATACTAGCTCTCACAGATACGCAGTATTTT	CASRSILALTDTQYF	TRBJ2-3	TRBV5-1	NA	NA
TGTGCCAGCAGAGACAACAATGAGCAGTTCTTC	CASRDNNEQFF	TRBJ2-1	TRBV6-5	NA	NA
TGTGCCAGCAGCTTAAGACCGGACCTCTACGAGCAGTACTTC	CASSLRPDLYEQYF	TRBJ2-7	TRBV7-8	NA	NA
TGCGCCAGCAGCCCGCCGGTCGGAGCTTACAATGAGCAGTTCTTC	CASSPPVGAYNEQFF	TRBJ2-1	TRBV5-1	NA	NA
TGTGCCAGCACGTCTCAGGGAAACACCATATATTTT	CASTSQGNTIYF	TRBJ1-3	TRBV6-6	NA	NA
TGTGCCAGCAGTCTCGACAGGGGCACTGAAGCTTTCTTT	CASSLDRGTEAFF	TRBJ1-1	TRBV6-6	TRBD1	few
TGTGCCAGCAGCTTTCAGGGAGGGCAAGAGACCCAGTACTTC	CASSFQGGQETQYF	TRBJ2-5	TRBV5-6	TRBD2	NA
TGTGCCAGCTCACCCGCGACAGGGATAACACCCGGGGAGCTGTTTTTT	CASSPATGITPGELFF	TRBJ2-2	TRBV18	TRBD1	NA
TGTGCCAGCAGGCAAACAGGGGGCTGGGGCTACACCTTC	CASRQTGGWGYTF	TRBJ1-2	TRBV28	TRBD1	NA
TGTGCCAGTAGTATAGGTCCAGGGAACACCGGGGAGCTGTTTTTT	CASSIGPGNTGELFF	TRBJ2-2	TRBV19	NA	NA
TGTGCCAGCAGTTTATCCGTACCGCCCTACGAGCAGTACTTC	CASSLSVPPYEQYF	TRBJ2-7	TRBV27	NA	NA
TGTGCCAGCTCACCGAATCGGGACACTGAAGCTTTCTTT	CASSPNRDTEAFF	TRBJ1-1	TRBV18	NA	few
TGTGCCAGCACTCAGGGGATAGGAAACACCATATATTTT	CASTQGIGNTIYF	TRBJ1-3	TRBV28	NA	NA
TGTGCCAGTAGCTGGAGCAGGGAATATAATTCACCCCTCCACTTT	CASSWSREYNSPLHF	TRBJ1-6	TRBV19	NA	NA
TGTGCCAGCAGCACGTCAGATACGCAGTATTTT	CASSTSDTQYF	TRBJ2-3	TRBV7-9	NA	NA
TGCGCCAGCAGCTTGCTCGATGAGCAGTTCTTC	CASSLLDEQFF	TRBJ2-1	TRBV5-1	NA	NA
TGTGCCAGCAGCTTCGGACGGGGGCTTCAGCCCCAGCATTTT	CASSFGRGLQPQHF	TRBJ1-5	TRBV28	NA	NA
TGTGCCAGCAGCTCACGAGCCAGCTCTGGAAACACCATATATTTT	CASSSRASSGNTIYF	TRBJ1-3	TRBV5-6	NA	NA
TGCGCCAGCGGGGCCCCGGGGCAAGAGACCCAGTACTTC	CASGAPGQETQYF	TRBJ2-5	TRBV5-1	NA	NA
TGTGCCAGTAGTATTGGGGGGACCAGGGGCCGTTCGGAGAAACTGTTTTTT	CASSIGGTRGRSEKLFF	TRBJ1-4	TRBV19	NA	NA
TGTGCCAGCAGCTCCGAGGACAGGGTGGGGTCTTATGGCTACACCTTC	CASSSEDRVGSYGYTF	TRBJ1-2	TRBV11-2	TRBD1	NA
TGCGCCAGCAGCCAGGCTTCGGGCCCAAAGGTCACCTATGGCTACACCTTC	CASSQASGPKVTYGYTF	TRBJ1-2	TRBV4-1	NA	NA
TGCGCCAGCAATGGAGGAGGGGGGAGCTCCTATAATTCACCCCTCCACTTT	CASNGGGGSSYNSPLHF	TRBJ1-6	TRBV10-1	NA	once
TGTGCCAGCAGAGCGACAGAAACTAATGAAAAACTGTTTTTT	CASRATETNEKLFF	TRBJ1-4	TRBV2	NA	once
TGTGCCAGCAGCTTGGCGTCGAGCGGGAGAACGGGCGGGGAGCTGTTTTTT	CASSLASSGRTGGELFF	TRBJ2-2	TRBV5-4	TRBD2	NA
TGCGCCAGCAGCCGTATAACAGGGGGAGGCTCCTATAATTCACCCCTCCACTTT	CASSRITGGGSYNSPLHF	TRBJ1-6	TRBV4-1	TRBD1	NA
TGTGCCAGCAGTTCAAATATTGCTTCACCCCTCCACTTT	CASSSNIASPLHF	TRBJ1-6	TRBV27	NA	NA
TGTGCCATCAGTGACCCATTGCGGGCCCGGAATGAGCAGTTCTTC	CAISDPLRARNEQFF	TRBJ2-1	TRBV10-3	NA	NA
TGTGCCAGCAGCAGCCCCGGAAACCTTTACGAGCAGTACTTC	CASSSPGNLYEQYF	TRBJ2-7	TRBV28	NA	NA
TGTGCCAGCAGCGTCCAGGGTGGAAACACCATATATTTT	CASSVQGGNTIYF	TRBJ1-3	TRBV11-2	NA	NA
TGTGCCAGCAGCGTTATTACCACAGGGGCTGGGTCTGGAAACACCATATATTTT	CASSVITTGAGSGNTIYF	TRBJ1-3	TRBV11-2	TRBD1	NA
TGTGCCAGCAGCCCCAGAAGGGTGGGGTGGGAGCAGTACTTC	CASSPRRVGWEQYF	TRBJ2-7	TRBV5-8	NA	NA
TGTGCCAGCAGTTCCGCGGCTAATGAAAAACTGTTTTTT	CASSSAANEKLFF	TRBJ1-4	TRBV28	NA	NA
TGTGCCAGCAGCGTAGGTGAAGGGTTGCGCACAGATACGCAGTATTTT	CASSVGEGLRTDTQYF	TRBJ2-3	TRBV9	NA	NA
TGTGCCAGCAGCAAGGACAGGGCCCACGAGCAGTACTTC	CASSKDRAHEQYF	TRBJ2-7	TRBV2	TRBD1	NA
TGTGCCAGCAGTTGGGGGGGGACGTCGGTGTCGGGAAATCAGCCCCAGCATTTT	CASSWGGTSVSGNQPQHF	TRBJ1-5	TRBV2	NA	NA
TGTGCCAGCTCACCCGGTAGCGGGAGTCCCGAAGGCAATGAGCAGTTCTTC	CASSPGSGSPEGNEQFF	TRBJ2-1	TRBV18	TRBD2	once
TGCAGCGTTGAATGGCCAATCATCCCCGGGGAGCTGTTTTTT	CSVEWPIIPGELFF	TRBJ2-2	TRBV29-1	NA	NA
TGTGCCAGCAGCTTAGACGAAGGACAATTCACCGGGGAGCTGTTTTTT	CASSLDEGQFTGELFF	TRBJ2-2	TRBV7-8	NA	NA
TGTGCCAGCAGTTTGGGACAGGGCGCGGGAAAGCCTCTCCACTTT	CASSLGQGAGKPLHF	TRBJ1-6	TRBV28	TRBD1	once
TGTGCCTGGAGTGTACTGCGGGCCGGGGAGCTGTTTTTT	CAWSVLRAGELFF	TRBJ2-2	TRBV30	NA	NA
TGCGCCAGCAGCCAAGAGGCTAGGAACACCGGGGAGCTGTTTTTT	CASSQEARNTGELFF	TRBJ2-2	TRBV4-3	NA	NA
TGCGCCAGCAGCTTGGGTGGGACTAGATCGGGGGCCAACGTCCTGACTTTC	CASSLGGTRSGANVLTF	TRBJ2-6	TRBV5-1	TRBD2	NA
TGTGCCAGCTCACCACAGACTAGCGGGGGATCCTACGAGCAGTACTTC	CASSPQTSGGSYEQYF	TRBJ2-7	TRBV18	TRBD2	NA
TGTGCCAGCAGCTTGGGAGGGGGAGGTAATTCACCCCTCCACTTT	CASSLGGGGNSPLHF	TRBJ1-6	TRBV5-4	NA	NA
TGCGCCAGCAGCTTGGCCACCGGGTACACTGAAGCTTTCTTT	CASSLATGYTEAFF	TRBJ1-1	TRBV5-1	NA	NA
TGTGCCAGCAGTGAAATCAATGAGCAGTTCTTC	CASSEINEQFF	TRBJ2-1	TRBV6-1	NA	NA
TGTGCCTGGAGGGGACAGGGAGTAGCGGGGGTAAGCTCCTACAATGAGCAGTTCTTC	CAWRGQGVAGVSSYNEQFF	TRBJ2-1	TRBV30	NA	NA
TGCAGCGTCCGAGGGGGGGCTGAAGCTTTCTTT	CSVRGGAEAFF	TRBJ1-1	TRBV29-1	NA	once
TGTGCCAGTAGCCCGACAGGGGTAAGCTCCTACGAGCAGTACTTC	CASSPTGVSSYEQYF	TRBJ2-7	TRBV19	TRBD1	NA
TGTGCCAGCAGCTTGTTTAGGCCAGGGAAAGAGACCCAGTACTTC	CASSLFRPGKETQYF	TRBJ2-5	TRBV5-6	NA	once
TGTGCCAGCAGTAAGGGGACAGGCCAAGGGAGCACTGAAGCTTTCTTT	CASSKGTGQGSTEAFF	TRBJ1-1	TRBV2	TRBD1	once
TGTGCCAGCAGGGCGGGGGTGGTGGATACGCAGTATTTT	CASRAGVVDTQYF	TRBJ2-3	TRBV6-5	TRBD2	once
TGTGCCAGCAGTGCGACGGTATTTTTTGGCGAGCAGTACTTC	CASSATVFFGEQYF	TRBJ2-7	TRBV2	NA	NA